What follows describes a single T cell receptor beta chain. These data come from a study of blood T cell repertoires in COVID-19. For the study at large: Sources were T cells, B-cell-depleted T cells, or PBMCs; the material itself was cDNA or gDNA.

The germline V gene has CDR1 SNHLY and CDR2 FYNNEI. This CDR3 has 14 amino acids. Unmatched junction bases numbered 5, after V lost 5 bases and J lost 2 bases. Using immunoSEQ multiplex PCR, the repertoire was profiled, and TCRdb retains in-frame clones only, with some absent. This table holds 210,000 or so clones, 84% found once. Participants came from about two dozen US areas, aged roughly 18 to 95 years. Allocation to cohorts depended on clinical history reported by the participants. This chain connects TRBV2 to TRBJ1-2; the match to TRBD1 covers 7 bases. The clonotype comes from a man in his sixties who had recovered from COVID-19. The sample consisted of PBMCs or T cells enriched from blood (not recorded which). CDR3 sequence (DNA): TGTGCCAGCAGTATCCGGGACAGCAACTATGGCTACACCTTC. Protein sequence: CASSIRDSNYGYTF.